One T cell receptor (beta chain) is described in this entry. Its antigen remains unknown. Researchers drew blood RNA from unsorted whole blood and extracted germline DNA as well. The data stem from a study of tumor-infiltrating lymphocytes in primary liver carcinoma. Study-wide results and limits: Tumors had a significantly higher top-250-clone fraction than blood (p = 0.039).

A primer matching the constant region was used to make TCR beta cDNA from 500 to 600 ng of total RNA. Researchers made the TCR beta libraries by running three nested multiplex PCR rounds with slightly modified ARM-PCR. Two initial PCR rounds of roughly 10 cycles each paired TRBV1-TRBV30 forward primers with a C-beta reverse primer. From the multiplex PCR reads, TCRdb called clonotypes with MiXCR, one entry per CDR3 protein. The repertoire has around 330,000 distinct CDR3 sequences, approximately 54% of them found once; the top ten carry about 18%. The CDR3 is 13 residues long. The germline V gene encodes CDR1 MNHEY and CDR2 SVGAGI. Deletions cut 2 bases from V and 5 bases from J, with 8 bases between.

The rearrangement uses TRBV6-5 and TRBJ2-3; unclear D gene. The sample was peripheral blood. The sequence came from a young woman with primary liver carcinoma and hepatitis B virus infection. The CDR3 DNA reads TGTGCCAGCAGTTACGTGATACGAGATACGCAGTATTTT. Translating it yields CASSYVIRDTQYF.